One sample yielded the 19 T cell receptor beta chains listed below, sequenced in a study of T cell responses to AZD1222 COVID-19 vaccine. Method: immunoSEQ multiplex PCR; TCRdb's copy keeps in-frame clones and lacks some. The data show 180,000 or so clones, 80% to 95% seen once. Specimen: peripheral blood, collected 28 days after the second AZD1222 dose. Every receptor here comes from an adult who received the AZD1222 COVID-19 vaccine.

This clone was detected once. The V call is TRBV9, the J call TRBJ1-4, with D unresolved. CDR1 is SGDLS, CDR2 YYNGEE, per germline. V was trimmed by 0 bases and J by 0 bases, leaving 6 bases between them. This CDR3 is built from 15 residues. The CDR3 is CASSVGLATNEKLFF. In nucleotides, the CDR3 is TGTGCCAGCAGCGTAGGACTGGCAACTAATGAAAAACTGTTTTTT.

The chain has TRBV6-2 or TRBV6-3 and TRBJ1-3, with D unresolved. The CDR3 extends over 14 amino acids. Germline V gene lookup returns CDR1 MNHEY and CDR2 SVGEGT. V was clipped by 2 bases and J by 4 bases, with 9 bases between them. The CDR3 DNA reads TGTGCCAGCAGTTACGGAAGGCAGGGAAACACCATATATTTT. Protein: CASSYGRQGNTIYF.

The gene calls are TRBV6-5 and TRBJ2-7; D remains unclear. Trimming removed 10 bases at V and 1 base at J, with 17 bases between. The length of the CDR3 is 14 residues. Germline V lookup: CDR1 MNHEY, CDR2 SVGAGI. The CDR3 protein is CATLPTRRSYEQYF. The CDR3 DNA is TGTGCCACCCTACCGACACGGAGATCCTACGAGCAGTACTTC.

The chain recombines TRBV27 with TRBJ2-1; 14 nucleotides match TRBD2. With V trimmed by 7 bases and J by 8 bases, 7 bases remained unmatched. The CDR3 extends over 15 amino acids. Germline CDR1 MNHEY, CDR2 SMNVEV (reference sequence). The DNA of the CDR3 is TGTGCCAGCAAGGGGACTAGCGGGAGTATCGATGAGCAGTTCTTC. Amino acids: CASKGTSGSIDEQFF.

The chain uses TRBV4-2 and TRBJ2-1; 13 bases map to TRBD2. Germline V CDR1 and CDR2: LGHNA, YNFKEQ. This CDR3 has 15 amino acids. V was clipped by 4 bases and J by 6 bases; unmatched bases: 3. The CDR3: CASSPLAGGLNEQFF. The CDR3 DNA reads TGTGCCAGCAGCCCACTAGCGGGGGGGCTCAATGAGCAGTTCTTC.

The chain links TRBV30 to TRBJ1-1, with D possibly matching TRBD1 (6 bases). The germline V and J ends were trimmed by 2 bases and 10 bases, with 20 bases remaining between them. This CDR3 contains 14 residues. Per the germline V gene, CDR1 is GTSNPN and CDR2 is SVGIG (reference sequence). CDR3 bases: TGTGCCTGGAGTCCTTGGGGGGGGGCCGGAGGAGCTTTCTTT. This codes for CAWSPWGGAGGAFF.

The chain joins TRBV30 to TRBJ1-2; TRBD1 agrees at 7 bases. The CDR3 is 13 residues long. Trimming took 2 bases from V and 4 from J; bases not matched to a gene: 4. CDR1 and CDR2 (germline): GTSNPN, SVGIG (reference sequence). The CDR3, as DNA: TGTGCCTGGAGTTGGGACAGCTTCTATGGCTACACCTTC. Its protein product is CAWSWDSFYGYTF.

The gene calls are TRBV29-1 and TRBJ1-1; the D is unclear. Germline values: CDR1 SQVTM, CDR2 ANQGSEA. Trimming took 7 bases from V and 1 from J, leaving 7 bases between them. CDR3 length: 11 residues. CDR3 loop: CSGQQNTEAFF. The CDR3 DNA follows: TGCAGCGGGCAGCAGAACACTGAAGCTTTCTTT.

The chain links TRBV30 to TRBJ1-5, with 10 bases that match TRBD1. The CDR3 is made up of 17 amino acids. J gave up 0 bases and V 1 base, and 6 bases lay outside the gene matches. Germline V gene data show CDR1 as GTSNPN and CDR2 as SVGIG (reference sequence). The CDR3 spells CAWSGDRGRYSNQPQHF. For the CDR3, the DNA is TGTGCCTGGAGTGGGGACAGGGGCCGCTATAGCAATCAGCCCCAGCATTTT.

J is TRBJ2-5 and V is TRBV5-1; D may correspond to TRBD1 or TRBD2 (6 bases each). Germline V CDR1 and CDR2: SGHRS, YFSETQ. Trimming stripped 0 bases from V and 0 bases from J, with 21 bases between. The CDR3 is made up of 19 amino acids. CDR3 amino acids: CASSLEGGESPFYQETQYF. In DNA form, the CDR3 reads TGCGCCAGCAGCTTGGAGGGGGGAGAGTCACCCTTTTACCAAGAGACCCAGTACTTC.

In the case of this clone: Other DNA sequences in the sample encode the same CDR3. V usage is TRBV5-1 and J usage is TRBJ2-7, with 9 bases that match TRBD1. This CDR3 comprises 15 residues. The junction had 4 bases not matched to a gene; V was cut back by 2 bases and J by 1 base. CDR1 SGHRS and CDR2 YFSETQ come from the germline V gene. The CDR3 bases are TGCGCCAGCAGCTTCCGGGACAGGGCTTCCTACGAGCAGTACTTC. Protein: CASSFRDRASYEQYF.

The CDR3 DNA reads TGTGCCAGCAGTTCGAACGGCCCGTCTGGGGAGCTGTTTTTT. It yields the protein CASSSNGPSGELFF. The chain has TRBV5-4 and TRBJ2-2, with D uncertain. Per the germline V gene, CDR1 is SGHNT and CDR2 is YYREEE (reference sequence). V lost 5 bases and J 8 bases, leaving 16 bases between the germline ends. CDR3 length: 14 residues.

The V and J genes are TRBV6-5 and TRBJ1-2; D remains unclear. Germline lookup yields CDR1 MNHEY and CDR2 SVGAGI. V gave up 6 bases and J gave up 7 bases, with 15 bases separating them. The CDR3 length is 13 residues. This CDR3 is CASSWASSSGYTF. CDR3 nucleotide sequence: TGTGCCAGCAGCTGGGCCTCCTCTAGTGGCTACACCTTC.

V gene TRBV27 combines with J gene TRBJ1-5, with 7 bases matching TRBD1. The CDR3 has 14 amino acids. Germline V gene lookup returns CDR1 MNHEY and CDR2 SMNVEV (reference sequence). Unmatched junction bases numbered 10, after V lost 5 bases and J lost 9 bases. The CDR3 sequence is CASSIDRVSGPQHF. CDR3 coding DNA: TGTGCCAGCAGTATAGACAGGGTATCCGGGCCCCAGCATTTT.

The chain uses TRBV2 and TRBJ1-5; D is undetermined. Germline assignment: CDR1 SNHLY and CDR2 FYNNEI. This CDR3 has 15 amino acids. The V and J ends lost 4 bases and 6 bases respectively, with 16 bases between them. Written as DNA, the CDR3 is TGTGCCAGCAGTGTCTCAGGAGGGTCCCGTCAGCCCCAGCATTTT. Translated: CASSVSGGSRQPQHF. The whole variable domain, filled in from reference TRBV2 and TRBJ1-5, reads EPEVTQTPSHQVTQMGQEVILRCVPISNHLYFYWYRQILGQKVEFLVSFYNNEISEKSEIFDDQFSVERPDGSNFTLKIRSTKLEDSAMYFCASSVSGGSRQPQHFGDGTRLSIL.

The chain combines TRBV19 with TRBJ1-2; D gene ambiguous. CDR3 length: 16 residues. From germline, CDR1 is LNHDA and CDR2 SQIVND (reference sequence). V gave up 4 bases and J gave up 0 bases, with 15 bases separating them. CDR3 region: CASSTDRARSNYGYTF. The CDR3 DNA reads TGTGCCAGTAGTACAGATAGGGCCAGGTCTAACTATGGCTACACCTTC.

J is TRBJ2-2 and V is TRBV18; D gene unclear. Trimming removed 3 bases at V and 8 bases at J, with 13 bases between. Germline V gene data show CDR1 as KGHSH and CDR2 as LQKENI. The CDR3 has 14 amino acids. Written as DNA, the CDR3 is TGTGCCAGCTCACCGGGTACCGGAGTGGGGGAGCTGTTTTTT. Translated, it gives CASSPGTGVGELFF.

The chain carries TRBV10-3 and TRBJ1-3, with D unresolved. Trimming cost V 3 bases and J 0 bases, with 12 bases left between them. Germline CDR1 is ENHRY and CDR2 is SYGVKD. This CDR3 spans 16 amino acids. The CDR3 DNA sequence: TGTGCCATCAGTGATCGATCAGGCGTCTCTGGAAACACCATATATTTT. Its protein product is CAISDRSGVSGNTIYF.

This chain joins TRBV5-4 and TRBJ1-1; 8 nucleotides line up with TRBD1. Germline V CDR1 and CDR2: SGHNT, YYREEE (reference sequence). V lost 0 bases and J lost 5; bases outside the gene matches: 21. The CDR3 length is 20 residues. CDR3 DNA: TGTGCCAGCAGCTTGGTCCTCGGGGCCCGTACTACAGGGGGAGGTACTGAAGCTTTCTTT. Protein sequence: CASSLVLGARTTGGGTEAFF. The whole variable domain, remainder taken from reference TRBV5-4 and TRBJ1-1, is ETGVTQSPTHLIKTRGQQVTLRCSSQSGHNTVSWYQQALGQGPQFIFQYYREEENGRGNFPPRFSGLQFPNYSSELNVNALELDDSALYLCASSLVLGARTTGGGTEAFFGQGTRLTVV.